This is a list of T cell receptor beta chains from one sample in a study of identical twins. TCRdb re-called the 5' RACE reads with MiXCR, one entry per CDR3 protein. Of over 600,000 distinct CDR3 sequences in the sample, about 20% were seen once. These data were also filed under a second study, of T cells expressing NK-cell markers.

The sequenced sample consisted of PBMCs. The receptors derive from a woman between 18 and 29 years old in good health. CDR3s include the opening cysteine and the closing phenylalanine or tryptophan. A D gene is named only where the DNA matches it firmly. Part of the rows lack a size; the others show once, few, many or a class for expanded clones.

CDR3 protein: CSAIIESNSPLHF
CDR3 DNA: TGCAGTGCTATAATTGAGAGCAATTCACCCCTCCACTTT
D gene: -
J gene: TRBJ1-6
clone size: -
V gene: TRBV20-1

CDR3 protein: CASSWMGGELFF
CDR3 DNA: TGTGCCAGCAGTTGGATGGGCGGGGAGCTGTTTTTT
D gene: -
J gene: TRBJ2-2
clone size: few
V gene: TRBV6-5

CDR3 protein: CAVQGSGGFSYEQYF
CDR3 DNA: TGTGCCGTACAGGGCTCTGGAGGTTTCTCCTACGAGCAGTACTTC
D gene: -
J gene: TRBJ2-7
clone size: few
V gene: TRBV10-3

CDR3 protein: CASSSLGDSGRGFNEQFF
CDR3 DNA: TGTGCCAGCAGCTCACTCGGGGACTCCGGCCGAGGGTTTAATGAGCAGTTCTTC
D gene: -
J gene: TRBJ2-1
clone size: -
V gene: TRBV11-2

CDR3 protein: CASSVVAHEQYF
CDR3 DNA: TGTGCCAGCAGCGTAGTGGCCCACGAGCAGTACTTC
D gene: -
J gene: TRBJ2-7
clone size: -
V gene: TRBV9

CDR3 protein: CASSPGGVGGYTF
CDR3 DNA: TGTGCCAGCAGCCCGGGAGGGGTCGGTGGCTACACCTTC
D gene: -
J gene: TRBJ1-2
clone size: few
V gene: TRBV14

CDR3 protein: CAGSQERDGYNEQFF
CDR3 DNA: TGCGCCGGCAGCCAAGAGCGGGACGGCTACAATGAGCAGTTCTTC
D gene: TRBD2
J gene: TRBJ2-1
clone size: -
V gene: TRBV4-3

CDR3 protein: CASATSGSYNEQFF
CDR3 DNA: TGTGCCAGTGCGACTAGCGGGTCCTACAATGAGCAGTTCTTC
D gene: TRBD2
J gene: TRBJ2-1
clone size: once
V gene: TRBV6-1

CDR3 protein: CASSHGQITGELFF
CDR3 DNA: TGTGCCAGCAGTCACGGACAGATCACCGGGGAGCTGTTTTTT
D gene: -
J gene: TRBJ2-2
clone size: -
V gene: TRBV5-6

CDR3 protein: CASLGRGGPETQYF
CDR3 DNA: TGTGCCAGTCTGGGGCGGGGGGGCCCAGAGACCCAGTACTTC
D gene: TRBD2
J gene: TRBJ2-5
clone size: -
V gene: TRBV6-1

CDR3 protein: CSVVALAGAGETQYF
CDR3 DNA: TGCAGCGTTGTCGCACTAGCGGGAGCAGGGGAGACCCAGTACTTC
D gene: TRBD2
J gene: TRBJ2-5
clone size: many
V gene: TRBV29-1

CDR3 protein: CASSAFAGTQYF
CDR3 DNA: TGTGCCAGCAGCGCTTTTGCGGGTACGCAGTATTTT
D gene: -
J gene: TRBJ2-3
clone size: -
V gene: TRBV11-3

CDR3 protein: CASSLVSGYNEQFF
CDR3 DNA: TGTGCCAGCAGTTTGGTTAGCGGGTACAATGAGCAGTTCTTC
D gene: TRBD2
J gene: TRBJ2-1
clone size: many
V gene: TRBV27

CDR3 protein: CASSPNMLSNQPQHF
CDR3 DNA: TGTGCCAGCAGCCCAAACATGCTTAGCAATCAGCCCCAGCATTTT
D gene: -
J gene: TRBJ1-5
clone size: -
V gene: TRBV5-6

CDR3 protein: CAISAASGATQETQYF
CDR3 DNA: TGTGCCATCAGTGCGGCTAGCGGGGCGACCCAAGAGACCCAGTACTTC
D gene: TRBD2
J gene: TRBJ2-5
clone size: few
V gene: TRBV10-3

CDR3 protein: CSARPGQTNEKLFF
CDR3 DNA: TGCAGTGCCCGGCCGGGCCAAACTAATGAAAAACTGTTTTTT
D gene: -
J gene: TRBJ1-4
clone size: -
V gene: TRBV20-1

CDR3 protein: CASSSGTGGTDTQYF
CDR3 DNA: TGCGCCAGCAGCTCAGGGACAGGGGGCACAGATACGCAGTATTTT
D gene: TRBD1
J gene: TRBJ2-3
clone size: many
V gene: TRBV5-1

CDR3 protein: CASSPGTGGPGNTIYF
CDR3 DNA: TGTGCCAGCAGTCCCGGGACCGGGGGACCTGGAAACACCATATATTTT
D gene: -
J gene: TRBJ1-3
clone size: few
V gene: TRBV6-2/TRBV6-3

CDR3 protein: CASTPWRGGGTDTQYF
CDR3 DNA: TGCGCCAGCACCCCGTGGCGGGGGGGAGGCACAGATACGCAGTATTTT
D gene: TRBD2
J gene: TRBJ2-3
clone size: few
V gene: TRBV5-1

CDR3 protein: CSAKAAARQGYTF
CDR3 DNA: TGCAGTGCAAAAGCGGCCGCCAGGCAGGGCTACACCTTC
D gene: -
J gene: TRBJ1-2
clone size: few
V gene: TRBV20-1

CDR3 protein: CASSARKNTEAFF
CDR3 DNA: TGCGCCAGCAGTGCTCGGAAGAACACTGAAGCTTTCTTT
D gene: -
J gene: TRBJ1-1
clone size: -
V gene: TRBV10-2

CDR3 protein: CATGQPGQPQHF
CDR3 DNA: TGTGCCACAGGACAGCCGGGTCAGCCCCAGCATTTT
D gene: -
J gene: TRBJ1-5
clone size: few
V gene: TRBV15

CDR3 protein: CASSVHEGATQYF
CDR3 DNA: TGTGCCAGCAGCGTACACGAGGGGGCTACGCAGTATTTT
D gene: TRBD1
J gene: TRBJ2-3
clone size: -
V gene: TRBV7-9

CDR3 protein: CASSPGSRRIPRETQYF
CDR3 DNA: TGTGCCAGCAGTCCCGGGAGTAGGCGGATCCCAAGGGAGACCCAGTACTTC
D gene: -
J gene: TRBJ2-5
clone size: -
V gene: TRBV12-3/TRBV12-4

CDR3 protein: CASSLGSNWRQQVPYEQYF
CDR3 DNA: TGCGCCAGCAGCTTGGGGTCTAATTGGAGGCAGCAAGTTCCCTACGAGCAGTACTTC
D gene: -
J gene: TRBJ2-7
clone size: -
V gene: TRBV5-1

CDR3 protein: CASSGAGTRRTEAFF
CDR3 DNA: TGCGCCAGCAGTGGGGCGGGGACACGGCGGACTGAAGCTTTCTTT
D gene: -
J gene: TRBJ1-1
clone size: -
V gene: TRBV10-2

CDR3 protein: CSAFWVYNEQFF
CDR3 DNA: TGCAGTGCGTTCTGGGTCTACAATGAGCAGTTCTTC
D gene: -
J gene: TRBJ2-1
clone size: few
V gene: TRBV20-1

CDR3 protein: CSARGAGTSGLYNEQFF
CDR3 DNA: TGCAGTGCTAGAGGTGCCGGGACTAGCGGCCTCTACAATGAGCAGTTCTTC
D gene: TRBD2
J gene: TRBJ2-1
clone size: -
V gene: TRBV20-1

CDR3 protein: CASSPGQDNSPLHF
CDR3 DNA: TGTGCCAGCAGCCCGGGACAGGATAATTCACCCCTCCACTTT
D gene: TRBD1
J gene: TRBJ1-6
clone size: -
V gene: TRBV7-9

CDR3 protein: CASRKPGANVLTF
CDR3 DNA: TGTGCCAGCAGGAAGCCTGGGGCCAACGTCCTGACTTTC
D gene: -
J gene: TRBJ2-6
clone size: -
V gene: TRBV12-3/TRBV12-4

CDR3 protein: CASSPQLAGITDF
CDR3 DNA: TGTGCCAGCAGTCCCCAACTAGCGGGGATCACGGATTTC
D gene: TRBD2
J gene: TRBJ2-1
clone size: many
V gene: TRBV12-3/TRBV12-4

CDR3 protein: CASTPSGNTYNEQFF
CDR3 DNA: TGTGCCAGCACTCCGAGCGGGAACACCTACAATGAGCAGTTCTTC
D gene: TRBD2
J gene: TRBJ2-1
clone size: few
V gene: TRBV5-5

CDR3 protein: CASSYRRRRDPDTQYF
CDR3 DNA: TGCGCCAGCAGCTATAGGAGGCGCAGGGATCCAGATACGCAGTATTTT
D gene: -
J gene: TRBJ2-3
clone size: -
V gene: TRBV4-1

CDR3 protein: CASSPGPALNEQFF
CDR3 DNA: TGCGCCAGCAGCCCGGGACCGGCTCTGAATGAGCAGTTCTTC
D gene: -
J gene: TRBJ2-1
clone size: -
V gene: TRBV5-1

CDR3 protein: CSLLQGRETQYF
CDR3 DNA: TGCAGCCTACTACAGGGGCGAGAGACCCAGTACTTC
D gene: TRBD1
J gene: TRBJ2-5
clone size: many
V gene: TRBV29-1

CDR3 protein: CASSPNAGSGYGYTF
CDR3 DNA: TGTGCCAGCAGCCCTAACGCAGGTTCGGGCTATGGCTACACCTTC
D gene: -
J gene: TRBJ1-2
clone size: -
V gene: TRBV7-9

CDR3 protein: CSARDYRAQARDEETQYF
CDR3 DNA: TGCAGTGCTAGAGATTACAGGGCTCAAGCCCGCGACGAGGAGACCCAGTACTTC
D gene: -
J gene: TRBJ2-5
clone size: -
V gene: TRBV20-1

CDR3 protein: CASSGGLAGRSYEQYF
CDR3 DNA: TGTGCCAGCAGCGGGGGACTAGCGGGAAGGTCCTACGAGCAGTACTTC
D gene: TRBD2
J gene: TRBJ2-7
clone size: once
V gene: TRBV9

CDR3 protein: CASSLSGGTNYGYTF
CDR3 DNA: TGTGCCAGCAGTTTATCGGGCGGAACTAACTATGGCTACACCTTC
D gene: -
J gene: TRBJ1-2
clone size: -
V gene: TRBV27

CDR3 protein: CASSSQTVAGLTEAFF
CDR3 DNA: TGTGCCAGCAGCTCGCAGACGGTAGCGGGGTTAACTGAAGCTTTCTTT
D gene: -
J gene: TRBJ1-1
clone size: -
V gene: TRBV7-9

CDR3 protein: CASSVAGQGSSYEQYF
CDR3 DNA: TGTGCCAGCAGCGTAGCGGGACAGGGAAGCTCCTACGAGCAGTACTTC
D gene: TRBD1
J gene: TRBJ2-7
clone size: -
V gene: TRBV9

CDR3 protein: CSARTLGQGGDGYTF
CDR3 DNA: TGCAGTGCTAGGACATTGGGACAGGGAGGTGATGGCTACACCTTC
D gene: TRBD1
J gene: TRBJ1-2
clone size: few
V gene: TRBV20-1

CDR3 protein: CSTPASGNNEQFF
CDR3 DNA: TGCAGTACCCCGGCTAGCGGGAACAATGAGCAGTTCTTC
D gene: TRBD2
J gene: TRBJ2-1
clone size: -
V gene: TRBV20-1

CDR3 protein: CSVVGSGRRADTQYF
CDR3 DNA: TGCAGCGTTGTGGGCAGCGGGAGGCGGGCAGATACGCAGTATTTT
D gene: TRBD2
J gene: TRBJ2-3
clone size: many
V gene: TRBV29-1

CDR3 protein: CASSLGQGGAGELFF
CDR3 DNA: TGTGCCAGCAGCTTGGGACAGGGTGGTGCCGGGGAGCTGTTTTTT
D gene: TRBD1
J gene: TRBJ2-2
clone size: -
V gene: TRBV5-5

CDR3 protein: CASSLATQGTEAFF
CDR3 DNA: TGCGCCAGCAGCTTGGCCACACAGGGCACTGAAGCTTTCTTT
D gene: -
J gene: TRBJ1-1
clone size: few
V gene: TRBV5-1

CDR3 protein: CASRIAGAAYEQYF
CDR3 DNA: TGTGCCAGCAGGATAGCGGGAGCAGCCTACGAGCAGTACTTC
D gene: TRBD2
J gene: TRBJ2-7
clone size: -
V gene: TRBV12-3/TRBV12-4

CDR3 protein: CASSLRGFQETQYF
CDR3 DNA: TGTGCCAGCAGCTTAAGGGGATTCCAAGAGACCCAGTACTTC
D gene: -
J gene: TRBJ2-5
clone size: -
V gene: TRBV7-2

CDR3 protein: CATSRPDRTTYEQYF
CDR3 DNA: TGTGCCACCAGCAGACCGGACAGGACCACCTACGAGCAGTACTTC
D gene: TRBD1
J gene: TRBJ2-7
clone size: -
V gene: TRBV15

CDR3 protein: CSASFGTSGYTQYF
CDR3 DNA: TGCAGTGCTAGTTTCGGGACTAGCGGTTATACGCAGTATTTT
D gene: TRBD2
J gene: TRBJ2-3
clone size: many
V gene: TRBV20-1

CDR3 protein: CASRSGSPYEQYF
CDR3 DNA: TGCGCCAGCAGGTCGGGGTCCCCCTACGAGCAGTACTTC
D gene: -
J gene: TRBJ2-7
clone size: few
V gene: TRBV5-1

CDR3 protein: CASRAPGEETQYF
CDR3 DNA: TGTGCCAGCAGAGCCCCGGGGGAGGAGACCCAGTACTTC
D gene: -
J gene: TRBJ2-5
clone size: few
V gene: TRBV11-2

CDR3 protein: CSVGMDATNEKLFF
CDR3 DNA: TGCAGTGTAGGAATGGATGCAACTAATGAAAAACTGTTTTTT
D gene: -
J gene: TRBJ1-4
clone size: -
V gene: TRBV20-1

CDR3 protein: CASSGQGPKNIQYF
CDR3 DNA: TGCGCCAGCAGTGGACAGGGACCCAAAAACATTCAGTACTTC
D gene: TRBD1
J gene: TRBJ2-4
clone size: -
V gene: TRBV10-1

CDR3 protein: CASSLSLAAYEQYF
CDR3 DNA: TGTGCCAGCAGCTTGAGTCTAGCGGCCTACGAGCAGTACTTC
D gene: TRBD2
J gene: TRBJ2-7
clone size: few
V gene: TRBV5-6